This TCR beta chain derives from a study of response to subunit inactivated influenza vaccine. Germline V gene lookup returns CDR1 SGHRS and CDR2 YFSETQ. V lost 0 bases and J lost 1, with 10 bases in between. The CDR3 totals 15 residues. Study-level results: With each seasonal influenza vaccination, the authors suggested, few new T cells are recruited.

TCRdb reanalysed the RT-PCR reads using MiXCR and keeps one entry per CDR3 protein. Of 500,000 to 650,000 distinct CDR3 sequences listed, about 7.6% are singletons. This clonotype appeared many times. Its antigen is still unknown. The V gene is TRBV5-1, the J gene TRBJ1-1; TRBD1 might be the D (5 bases). The source is a man between 50 and 75 years old who received an inactivated influenza vaccine. The source was PBMCs from blood, collected around 2 years after vaccination. The CDR3 spells CASSLAPGTNTEAFF. CDR3 nucleotide sequence: TGCGCCAGCAGCTTGGCCCCCGGGACGAACACTGAAGCTTTCTTT.